Each of the 3 T cell receptor beta chains below was sequenced from the same sample in a study of cytotoxic CD8 clonotypes in ibrutinib-treated CLL. The protocol was immunoSEQ multiplex PCR, while the TCRdb copy is restricted to in-frame clones and leaves out a portion. This table holds 25,000 to 35,000 clones, around three fifths found once. Material: PBMCs, obtained before ibrutinib treatment. The receptors here all came from a human donor with chronic lymphocytic leukemia.

This clone was detected a few times. The chain recombines TRBV5-1 with TRBJ2-3, with D unclear. The germline V gene encodes CDR1 SGHRS and CDR2 YFSETQ. Trimming took 0 bases from V and 0 from J, leaving 14 bases between them. The CDR3 loop spans 17 amino acids. CDR3: CASSLAVQSTSTDTQYF. In DNA, the CDR3 is TGCGCCAGCAGCTTGGCGGTCCAAAGCACAAGCACAGATACGCAGTATTTT.

V and J are TRBV6-1 and TRBJ1-1; TRBD1 might be the D (5 bases). CDR3 length equals 13 residues. Trimming shortened V by 6 bases and J by 7 bases, and 15 bases separated the two germline ends. The V gene's germline CDR1 is MNHNS and CDR2 SASEGT. DNA of the CDR3: TGTGCCAGCAGATTGACAGCGACAATTGAAGCTTTCTTT. Amino acids: CASRLTATIEAFF.

This rearrangement joins TRBV7-9 to TRBJ2-1; D gene uncertain. Looked up from germline, CDR1 is SEHNR and CDR2 is FQNEAQ (reference sequence). The CDR3 runs 17 residues. Trimming took off 6 bases at V and 4 bases at J, with 22 bases between the two ends. CDR3 residues: CASRDTLILLGYNEQFF. DNA of the CDR3: TGTGCCAGCAGGGATACCCTTATTCTCCTGGGGTACAATGAGCAGTTCTTC.